This T cell receptor (beta chain) was observed in a study of T cells expressing NK-cell markers. Overall study: Sorted CD3+CD56+NKG2C+, CD3+CD56+NKG2C- and CD3+CD56-NKG2C+ T cells provided the TCR beta repertoires. Just one sequenced donor of eight was HCMV-seronegative, while seven were seropositive.

Reprocessing the 5' RACE reads, TCRdb reports a single entry for every CDR3 protein and omits DNA. The table gives around 280,000 distinct CDR3 sequences; the top ten clones make up 0.39% of it. Comments on this clonotype: Its target is not known.

The CDR3 runs 16 residues. Germline lookup yields CDR1 KGHDR and CDR2 SFDVKD. Findings and limits, study-wide: Dominant NKG2C+ clonotypes accounted for 1.0-7.0% of CD8+ T cells in a handful of donors. In four donors, dominant clonotypes made up 28.3-60.1% of CD3+CD56-NKG2C+ cells.

Sequences were obtained from blood T cells: a sorted CD56 or NKG2C T cell subset, CD4+ or CD8+ T cells, or bulk PBMC T cells (not recorded which). The rearrangement links TRBV24-1 to TRBJ2-5; TCRdb's D call of TRBD1 is untestable without DNA. The receptor's source is a young man in good health. CDR3: CATSDSPPNGRETQYF.